This TCR beta chain was identified during a study of blood T cells in healthy people across ages. Germline lookup yields CDR1 DFQATT and CDR2 SNEGSKA (reference sequence). After removal of 5 bases from V and 10 bases from J, the junction contained 6 bases not matched to a gene. The CDR3 runs to 12 residues. Concerning this clonotype itself: Its antigen is not known.

Using a J-beta primer mix together with a sample-barcoded 5' primer, a second PCR was run for 7 to 11 cycles. Via MiXCR, TCRdb re-called the 5' RACE reads, giving one row per CDR3 protein. The profile shows about 780,000 distinct CDR3 sequences, less than 60% of them singletons. Study-level results: What prevented conclusive comparison of naive and antigen-experienced cells was that PBMCs were unsorted. Both naive CD4+ cell counts and diversity were greater in long-lived donors than in aged donors.

The TCR originated in a man at least 80 years old in good health. The specimen sequenced was blood. The V call is TRBV20-1, the J call TRBJ1-1; 11 bases align to TRBD1. The CDR3 here is CSAWTGGGGAFF. The CDR3 nucleotides are TGCAGTGCTTGGACAGGGGGCGGGGGAGCTTTCTTT.